The source of this T cell receptor beta chain is a study of a mutant IDH1 vaccine in newly diagnosed glioma. Study at large: Onset of vaccination occurred 4-6 weeks following radiotherapy alone, or with temozolomide cycles. The therapy given earlier, which was standard therapy, consisted of radiotherapy, temozolomide, or both, and most of the patients received both. Visits V12 and V13 fell at weeks 35 and 47, respectively.

Specified time point: week 35, safety follow-up. The study gave 300 ug of mutant IDH1 20-mer peptide per vaccine dose, with topical imiquimod. Clones were sequenced by immunoSEQ multiplex PCR, and TCRdb holds only the in-frame ones, with some missing. The repertoire holds around 44,000 clones, with roughly 80% as singletons. Germline CDR1 and CDR2: SGDLS and YYNGEE. The CDR3 runs 17 residues. V was shortened by 0 bases and J by 4 bases, with 16 bases between the two germline ends. As to this clone: Its specificity is unknown.

V is TRBV9 and J is TRBJ2-2, with a possible D match to TRBD1 (6 bases). The starting material was PBMCs, obtained from a glioma patient whose treatment included an IDH1 peptide vaccine. The clonotype comes from a man aged 40-55 years with glioma. This chain's CDR3 is CASSVADGTSITGELFF. The CDR3 nucleotides read TGTGCCAGCAGCGTAGCGGATGGGACATCGATCACCGGGGAGCTGTTTTTT.